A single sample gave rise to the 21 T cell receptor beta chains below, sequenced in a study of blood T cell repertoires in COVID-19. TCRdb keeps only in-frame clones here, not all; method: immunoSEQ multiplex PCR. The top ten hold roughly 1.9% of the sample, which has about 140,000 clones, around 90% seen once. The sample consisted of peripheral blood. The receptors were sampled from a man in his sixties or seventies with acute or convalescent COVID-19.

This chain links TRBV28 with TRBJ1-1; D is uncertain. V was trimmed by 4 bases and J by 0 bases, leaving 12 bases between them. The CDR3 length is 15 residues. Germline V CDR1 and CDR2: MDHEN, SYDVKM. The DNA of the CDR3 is TGTGCCAGCAGTTCGTATAAGGCGGTGAACACTGAAGCTTTCTTT. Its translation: CASSSYKAVNTEAFF.

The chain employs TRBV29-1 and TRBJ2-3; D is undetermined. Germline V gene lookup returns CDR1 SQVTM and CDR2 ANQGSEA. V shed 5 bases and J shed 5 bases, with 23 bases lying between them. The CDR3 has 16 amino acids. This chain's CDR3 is CSVNPAGSSRGDTQYF. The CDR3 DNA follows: TGCAGCGTTAATCCGGCCGGGTCCTCCCGTGGAGATACGCAGTATTTT.

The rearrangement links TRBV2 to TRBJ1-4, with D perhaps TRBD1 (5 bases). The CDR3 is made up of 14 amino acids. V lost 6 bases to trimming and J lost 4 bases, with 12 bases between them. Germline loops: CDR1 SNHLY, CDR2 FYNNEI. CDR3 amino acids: CASSLDSYNEKLFF. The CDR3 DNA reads TGTGCCAGCAGCTTAGACAGTTATAATGAAAAACTGTTTTTT.

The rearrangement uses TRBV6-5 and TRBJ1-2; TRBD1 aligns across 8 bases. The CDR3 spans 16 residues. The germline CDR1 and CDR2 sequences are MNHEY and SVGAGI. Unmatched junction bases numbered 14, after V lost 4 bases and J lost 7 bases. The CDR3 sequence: CASSLSGAGGVGGYTF. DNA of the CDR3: TGTGCCAGCAGTTTAAGCGGGGCAGGGGGCGTTGGTGGCTACACCTTC.

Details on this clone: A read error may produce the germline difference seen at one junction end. CDR3 loop: CASTEQGQTGEKLFF. DNA for the CDR3: TGTGCCAGCACTGAACAGGGTCAAACGGGTGAAAAACTGTTTTTT. This chain uses TRBV2 with TRBJ1-4; D may be TRBD1 (6 bases). The CDR3 spans 15 residues. Per germline, CDR1 SNHLY and CDR2 FYNNEI.

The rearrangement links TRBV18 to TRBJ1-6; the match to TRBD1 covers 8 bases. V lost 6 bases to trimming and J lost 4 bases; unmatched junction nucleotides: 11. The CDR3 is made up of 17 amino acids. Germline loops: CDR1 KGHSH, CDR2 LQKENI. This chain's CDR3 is CASSRDRPVDYNSPLHF. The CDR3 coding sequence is TGTGCCAGCTCCCGGGACAGGCCCGTAGATTATAATTCACCCCTCCACTTT.

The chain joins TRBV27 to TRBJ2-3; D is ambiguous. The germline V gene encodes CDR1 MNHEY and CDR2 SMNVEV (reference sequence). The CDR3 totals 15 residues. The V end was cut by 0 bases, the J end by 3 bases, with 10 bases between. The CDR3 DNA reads TGTGCCAGCAGTTTATCGATCCAGGCAACAGATACGCAGTATTTT. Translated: CASSLSIQATDTQYF.

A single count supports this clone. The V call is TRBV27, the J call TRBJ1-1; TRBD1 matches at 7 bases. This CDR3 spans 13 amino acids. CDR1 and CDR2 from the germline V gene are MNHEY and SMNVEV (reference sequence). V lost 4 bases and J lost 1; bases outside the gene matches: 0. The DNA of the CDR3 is TGTGCCAGCAGTTCAGGGGGGAACACTGAAGCTTTCTTT. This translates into CASSSGGNTEAFF.

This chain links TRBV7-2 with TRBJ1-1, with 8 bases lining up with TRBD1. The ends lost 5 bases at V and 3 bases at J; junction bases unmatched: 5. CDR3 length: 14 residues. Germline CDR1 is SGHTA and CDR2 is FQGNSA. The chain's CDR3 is CASSVQGGDTEAFF. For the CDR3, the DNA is TGTGCCAGCAGCGTACAGGGGGGAGACACTGAAGCTTTCTTT. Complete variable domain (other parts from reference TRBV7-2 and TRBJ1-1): GAGVSQSPSNKVTEKGKDVELRCDPISGHTALYWYRQSLGQGLEFLIYFQGNSAPDKSGLPSDRFSAERTGGSVSTLTIQRTQQEDSAVYLCASSVQGGDTEAFFGQGTRLTVV.

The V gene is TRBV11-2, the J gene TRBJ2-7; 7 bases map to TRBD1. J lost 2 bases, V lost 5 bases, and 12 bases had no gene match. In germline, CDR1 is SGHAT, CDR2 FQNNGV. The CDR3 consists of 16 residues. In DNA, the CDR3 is TGTGCCAGCAGCCCAGGTGGCCTGGGACAGCCCTACGAGCAGTACTTC. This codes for CASSPGGLGQPYEQYF.

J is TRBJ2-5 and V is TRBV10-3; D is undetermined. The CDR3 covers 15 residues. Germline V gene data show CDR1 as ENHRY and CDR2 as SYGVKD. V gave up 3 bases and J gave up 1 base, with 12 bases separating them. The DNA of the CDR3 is TGTGCCATCAGTGACCTGGGCGCCAGCCAAGAGACCCAGTACTTC. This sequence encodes CAISDLGASQETQYF.

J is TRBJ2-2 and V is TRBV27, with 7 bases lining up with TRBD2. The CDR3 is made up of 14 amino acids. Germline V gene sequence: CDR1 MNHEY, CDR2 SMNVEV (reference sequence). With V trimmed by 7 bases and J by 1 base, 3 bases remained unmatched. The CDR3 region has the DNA TGTGCCAGCACCCCTAGCGGGAACACCGGGGAGCTGTTTTTT. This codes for CASTPSGNTGELFF.

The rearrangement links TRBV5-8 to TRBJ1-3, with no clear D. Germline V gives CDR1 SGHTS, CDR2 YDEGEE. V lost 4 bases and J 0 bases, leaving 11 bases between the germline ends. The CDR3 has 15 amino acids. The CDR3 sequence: CASSQFQFSGNTIYF. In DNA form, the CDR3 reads TGTGCCAGCAGCCAGTTCCAGTTCTCTGGAAACACCATATATTTT.

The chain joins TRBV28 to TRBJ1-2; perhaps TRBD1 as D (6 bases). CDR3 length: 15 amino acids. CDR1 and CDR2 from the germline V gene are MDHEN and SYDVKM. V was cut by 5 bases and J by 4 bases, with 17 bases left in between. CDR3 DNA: TGTGCCAGCAGTACCTTAGGACAGTCCACCTATGGCTACACCTTC. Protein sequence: CASSTLGQSTYGYTF.

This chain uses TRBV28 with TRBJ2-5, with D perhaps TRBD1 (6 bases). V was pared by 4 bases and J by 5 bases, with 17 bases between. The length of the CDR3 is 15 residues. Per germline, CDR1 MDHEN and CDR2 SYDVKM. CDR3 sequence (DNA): TGTGCCAGCAGTTCACCAATTACAGGGTTGGAGACCCAGTACTTC. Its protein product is CASSSPITGLETQYF.

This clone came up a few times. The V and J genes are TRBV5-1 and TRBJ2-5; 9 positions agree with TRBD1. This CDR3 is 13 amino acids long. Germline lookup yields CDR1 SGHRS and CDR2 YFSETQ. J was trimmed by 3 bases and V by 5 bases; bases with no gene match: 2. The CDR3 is CASSRQGEETQYF. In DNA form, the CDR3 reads TGCGCCAGCAGTCGACAGGGGGAAGAGACCCAGTACTTC.

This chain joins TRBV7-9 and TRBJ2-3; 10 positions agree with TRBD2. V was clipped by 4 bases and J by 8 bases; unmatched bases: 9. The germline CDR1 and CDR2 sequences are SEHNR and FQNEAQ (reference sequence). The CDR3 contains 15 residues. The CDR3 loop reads CASSSGLADSSTQYF. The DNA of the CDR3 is TGTGCCAGCAGCTCCGGACTAGCGGATTCCTCTACGCAGTATTTT.

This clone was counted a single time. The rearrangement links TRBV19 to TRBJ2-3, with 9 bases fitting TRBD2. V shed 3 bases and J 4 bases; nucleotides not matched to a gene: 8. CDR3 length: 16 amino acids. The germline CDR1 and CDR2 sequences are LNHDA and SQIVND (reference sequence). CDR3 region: CASSIRAGGSPDTQYF. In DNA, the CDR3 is TGTGCCAGTAGTATTAGAGCGGGAGGTAGCCCAGATACGCAGTATTTT.

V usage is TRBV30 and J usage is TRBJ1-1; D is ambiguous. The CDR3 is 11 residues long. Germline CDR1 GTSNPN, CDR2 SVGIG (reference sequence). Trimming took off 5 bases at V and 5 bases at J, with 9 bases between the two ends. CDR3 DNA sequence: TGTGCCTGGCAACAATGGACTGAAGCTTTCTTT. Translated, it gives CAWQQWTEAFF. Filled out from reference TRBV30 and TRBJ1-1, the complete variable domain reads SQTIHQWPATLVQPVGSPLSLECTVEGTSNPNLYWYRQAAGRGLQLLFYSVGIGQISSEVPQNLSASRPQDRQFILSSKKLLLSDSGFYLCAWQQWTEAFFGQGTRLTVV.

CDR3 residues: CASLGLAGTGELFF. CDR3 nucleotides: TGTGCCAGCCTTGGACTAGCGGGGACCGGGGAGCTGTTTTTT. V and J are TRBV18 and TRBJ2-2, with 12 nucleotides matching TRBD2. The CDR3 is 14 residues long. With V trimmed by 8 bases and J by 5 bases, 3 bases remained unmatched. Germline V gives CDR1 KGHSH, CDR2 LQKENI.

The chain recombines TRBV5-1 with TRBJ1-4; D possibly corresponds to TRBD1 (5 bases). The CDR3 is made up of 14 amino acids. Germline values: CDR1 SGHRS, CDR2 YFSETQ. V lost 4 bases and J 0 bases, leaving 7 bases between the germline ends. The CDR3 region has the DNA TGCGCCAGCAGCGCGACAGCAACTAATGAAAAACTGTTTTTT. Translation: CASSATATNEKLFF.